What follows describes a single T cell receptor (beta chain). Which antigen it targets is not known. The input lacks base qualities; no much larger clone sits a single base away. TCRbeta CDR3 regions were amplified from genomic DNA by means of the immunoSEQ Assay, a bias-controlled multiplex PCR. Turning to the authors' computational methods: The number of nucleated cells in each sample was estimated by amplification of reference gene primers within the assay. Sequence reads were collapsed and filtered to measure the absolute abundance of every unique TCRbeta CDR3 rearrangement. For each sample, productive Simpson clonality was calculated as the square root of Simpson's diversity index across productive rearrangements. TCRdb carries this immuneACCESS record with in-frame sequences only. Its versions omit some clonotypes, under half of them owing to an unresolved V gene in the studies checked, with the rest unexplained. The D gene and trimming were derived from the DNA, and the V and J assignments and clone size from that table. Here the sample has about 100,000 clones; approximately 86% occur a single time. The leading ten clones occupy less than 3% of the sample.

The sample comes from a study of blood T cell repertoires in COVID-19 (TCRdb year 2020). Context from the whole study: Samples covering the acute and convalescent phases of COVID-19 were provided by collaborators in the United States, Italy and Spain. The prospective study material was composed of cDNA or gDNA derived from T cells, B-cell-depleted T cells, or PBMCs. The dataset comprised deeply sampled blood TCRbeta repertoires from subjects exposed to, actively infected with, or recovered from COVID-19. The repertoires were released in a freely available public database intended as a resource for research on the immune response to SARS-CoV-2. Samples were obtained from the ongoing ImmuneRACE study (first 160 participants) and from over 1,000 subjects provided by 6 global collaborators. Sample metadata almost always included a de-identified subject ID, COVID-19 status, age in years and sex. Where available, HLA class I and class II types were obtained from metadata supplied by the sample provider rather than from assay-based typing.

The paper's findings and limits, for the study overall: The quantity of clinical and demographic metadata differed by source and by participant and was supplied without curation.

Participants in the prospective study were aged roughly 18 to 100 years, lived in approximately 26 United States geographic areas, and enrolled through a virtual design. Cohort assignment in the prospective study relied on participant-reported clinical history from a screening survey and a study questionnaire. ImmuneRACE Cohort 3 recovered participants were defined by two consecutive negative NP/OP PCR tests, healthcare professional clearance, or symptom resolution. Each participant in the prospective study had whole blood, serum and a nasopharyngeal or oropharyngeal swab collected by mobile phlebotomists. Over a 2-month period, participants in the prospective study had the option of providing additional blood draws and questionnaires. Before DNA extraction, blood samples from the prospective study were shipped at room temperature or frozen. The CDR3 holds 14 amino acids from the cysteine to the phenylalanine. The read is trimmed to its CDR3 DNA, 42 bases read in frame from base 1. The germline V gene (reference sequence) yields SEHNR for CDR1 and FQNEAQ for CDR2. The junction shows trimming of 5 bases on V and 2 bases on J, plus 12 bases between the germline ends.

The sample taken for sequencing was PBMCs or T cells enriched from blood (not recorded which). The sequence was obtained from a woman aged 45-65 years who had recovered from COVID-19. The V and J segments used are TRBV7-9 and TRBJ1-2; TRBD1 is a possible D gene, resting on 6 matching bases. The CDR3 corresponds to CASSSPGANYGYTF. The nucleotides read TGTGCCAGCAGCAGTCCAGGGGCGAACTATGGCTACACCTTC.